This T cell receptor (beta chain) came from a study of T cell responses to AZD1222 COVID-19 vaccine. In regard to this clone: The antigen is not known. At one end the junction does not follow the germline gene, possibly because of a read error.

The germline V gene has CDR1 KGHSH and CDR2 LQKENI. This CDR3 has 18 amino acids. Study-wide points: Clonal diversity was possibly underestimated; the donors were predominantly white British and more often female. Spike regions recognized by vaccine-associated CD4 TCRs spanned the protein, led by 160-218 and 743-854. Epitopes outside B.1.351 and B.1.1.7 mutated regions reportedly drew nearly half of spike TCRs. Spike-specific TCR repertoires showed rising breadth and depth after two AZD1222 doses.

Assay: immunoSEQ multiplex PCR; the TCRdb copy retains only in-frame clones and omits some. The data contain over 45,000 clones, 70% to 90% of them singletons. V is TRBV18 and J is TRBJ2-7; D not certain. The TCR originated in an adult in good health. This material consisted of peripheral blood, taken on day 0 of AZD1222 vaccination. For the CDR3, the DNA is TGTGCCTGCTCACCACCTCTAGAGTACAGAGCGACCTTCTACGAGCAGTACTTC. It translates to CACSPPLEYRATFYEQYF.